This TCR beta chain stems from a study of Ad26.COV2.S vaccination and SARS-CoV-2 variants. Points from the study as a whole: Possible underestimation of total T cell responses by the TCR breadth and depth analyses was noted. Spike-specific TCR breadth ran higher among vaccine recipients than placebo recipients. Comparable non-spike TCR breadth was observed in vaccine and placebo recipients. After vaccination, substantial breadth of spike-specific CD8+ and CD4+ responses was reported.

Turning to this clone: Its antigen is unknown.

Trimming shortened V by 3 bases and J by 4 bases, and 11 bases separated the two germline ends. The CDR3 length is 14 residues. The germline CDR1 and CDR2 sequences are MGHDK and SYGVNS. This table comes from immunoSEQ multiplex PCR, and its TCRdb copy is limited to in-frame clones, with some not included. The data contain about 180,000 clones, 87% of them singletons. This TCR was sampled from a human donor who had recovered from COVID-19. This specimen was peripheral blood, taken after recovery from COVID-19. The chain has TRBV25-1 and TRBJ2-3; either TRBD1 or TRBD2 may supply D (6 bases each). Here the CDR3 DNA reads TGTGCCAGCAGTGACAGGGGAGGAGCAGATACGCAGTATTTT. Translation gives CASSDRGGADTQYF.